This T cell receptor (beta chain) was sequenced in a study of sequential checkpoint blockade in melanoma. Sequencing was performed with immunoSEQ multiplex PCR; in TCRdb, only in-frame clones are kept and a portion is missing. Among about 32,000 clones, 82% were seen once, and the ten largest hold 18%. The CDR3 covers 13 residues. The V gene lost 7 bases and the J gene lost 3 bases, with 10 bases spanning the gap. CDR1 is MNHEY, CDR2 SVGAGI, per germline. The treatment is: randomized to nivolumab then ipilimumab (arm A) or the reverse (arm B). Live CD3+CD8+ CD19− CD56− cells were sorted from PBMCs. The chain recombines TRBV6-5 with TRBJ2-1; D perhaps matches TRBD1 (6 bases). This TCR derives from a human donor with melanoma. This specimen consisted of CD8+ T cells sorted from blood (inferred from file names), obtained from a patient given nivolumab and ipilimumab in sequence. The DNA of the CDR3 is TGTGCCAGCACTAGACAGGACTACAATGAGCAGTTCTTC. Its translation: CASTRQDYNEQFF.